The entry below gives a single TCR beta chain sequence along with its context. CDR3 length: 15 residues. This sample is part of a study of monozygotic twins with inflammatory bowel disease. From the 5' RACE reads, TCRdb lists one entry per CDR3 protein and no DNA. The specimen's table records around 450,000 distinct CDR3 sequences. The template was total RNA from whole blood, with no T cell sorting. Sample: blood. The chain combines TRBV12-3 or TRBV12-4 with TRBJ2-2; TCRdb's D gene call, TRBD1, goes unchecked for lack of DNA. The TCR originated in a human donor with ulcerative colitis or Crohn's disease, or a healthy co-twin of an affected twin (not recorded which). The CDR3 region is CASSRGQGSAGELFF.